This T cell receptor beta chain stems from a study of identical twins. Study findings and constraints: Among out-of-frame alpha sequences shared by twins, low generation probability occurred in excess. Excess sharing between twins was weaker in beta out-of-frame sequences. Cross-sectional statistical analysis was relied on for the conclusions, without the same donors being followed.

In regard to this clonotype: What it binds is not known.

The V gene end was trimmed by 6 bases and the J gene end by 6 bases; junction bases not matched to a gene: 3. Germline CDR1 SNHLY, CDR2 FYNNEI. This CDR3 contains 15 residues. The authors used template switching to add a universal primer site and gave cDNA unique molecular identifiers. A single record per CDR3 protein comes from TCRdb applying MiXCR to the 5' RACE reads. The data show around 490,000 distinct CDR3 sequences, around 20% seen once. These data also formed part of another study, on yellow fever vaccine responses in identical twins.

Input material: CD4+ T cells sorted from blood. This TCR was sampled from a woman aged 18-29 years in good health. This sequence joins TRBV2 and TRBJ2-1; 15 positions match TRBD2. The CDR3 region is CASRRTSGGANEQFF. CDR3 coding DNA: TGTGCCAGCAGAAGGACTAGCGGGGGGGCCAATGAGCAGTTCTTC.